This TCR beta chain was sequenced in a study of early stage breast cancer tumors. Sequencing was performed with immunoSEQ multiplex PCR; in TCRdb, only in-frame clones are kept and a portion is missing. The sample carries more than 60,000 clones, approximately 79% recorded once. This clone was counted a few times. Trimming removed 0 bases at V and 0 bases at J, with 7 bases between. Germline V gene sequence: CDR1 SGHRS, CDR2 YFSETQ. The CDR3 runs to 14 residues. The origin of this receptor is a person in their sixties or seventies with breast cancer. The genes are TRBV5-1 and TRBJ2-7, with D possibly TRBD2 on 5 matching bases. The sequenced material came from blood. CDR3: CASSLERSSYEQYF. The CDR3 region has the DNA TGCGCCAGCAGCTTGGAGCGGAGCTCCTACGAGCAGTACTTC.